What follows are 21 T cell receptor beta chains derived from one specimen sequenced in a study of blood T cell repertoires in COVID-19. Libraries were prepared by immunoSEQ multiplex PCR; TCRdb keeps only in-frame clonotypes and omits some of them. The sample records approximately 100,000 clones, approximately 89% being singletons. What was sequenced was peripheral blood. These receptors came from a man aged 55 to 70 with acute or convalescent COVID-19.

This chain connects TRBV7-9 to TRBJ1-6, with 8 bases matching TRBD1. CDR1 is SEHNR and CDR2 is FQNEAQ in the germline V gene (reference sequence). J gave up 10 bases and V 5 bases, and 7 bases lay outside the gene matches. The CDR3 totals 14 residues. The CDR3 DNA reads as TGTGCCAGCAGCCAAGACAGGGGTGAATCACCCCTCCACTTT. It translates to CASSQDRGESPLHF.

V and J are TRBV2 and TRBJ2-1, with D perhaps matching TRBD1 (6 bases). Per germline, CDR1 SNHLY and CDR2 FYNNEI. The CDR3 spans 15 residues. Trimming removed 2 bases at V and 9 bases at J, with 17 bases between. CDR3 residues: CASSELPGAPSEQFF. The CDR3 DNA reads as TGTGCCAGCAGTGAACTTCCAGGGGCCCCCAGTGAGCAGTTCTTC.

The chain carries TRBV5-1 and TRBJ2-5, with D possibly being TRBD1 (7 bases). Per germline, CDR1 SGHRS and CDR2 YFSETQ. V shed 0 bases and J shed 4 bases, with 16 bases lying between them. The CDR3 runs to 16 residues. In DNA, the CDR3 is TGCGCCAGCAGCTTGGAAGGGGGCGGGACGGGAGAGACCCAGTACTTC. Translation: CASSLEGGGTGETQYF.

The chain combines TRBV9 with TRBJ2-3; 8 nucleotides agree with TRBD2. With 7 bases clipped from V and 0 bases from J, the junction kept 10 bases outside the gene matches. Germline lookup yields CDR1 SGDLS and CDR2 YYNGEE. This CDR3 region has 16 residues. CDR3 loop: CASGKREFTSTDTQYF. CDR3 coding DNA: TGTGCCAGCGGGAAGCGGGAGTTTACTAGCACAGATACGCAGTATTTT.

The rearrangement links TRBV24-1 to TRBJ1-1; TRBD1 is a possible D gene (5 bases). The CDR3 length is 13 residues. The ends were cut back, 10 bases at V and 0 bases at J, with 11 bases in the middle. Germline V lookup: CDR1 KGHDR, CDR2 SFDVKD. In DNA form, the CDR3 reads TGTGCCACTTCCGCGGGGCTGAACACTGAAGCTTTCTTT. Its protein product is CATSAGLNTEAFF.

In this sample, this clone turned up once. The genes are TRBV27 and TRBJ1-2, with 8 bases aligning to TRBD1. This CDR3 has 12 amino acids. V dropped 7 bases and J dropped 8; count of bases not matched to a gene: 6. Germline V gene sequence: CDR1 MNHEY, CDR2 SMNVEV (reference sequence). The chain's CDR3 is CASKGQALGYTF. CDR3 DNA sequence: TGTGCCAGCAAGGGACAGGCTCTAGGCTACACCTTC.

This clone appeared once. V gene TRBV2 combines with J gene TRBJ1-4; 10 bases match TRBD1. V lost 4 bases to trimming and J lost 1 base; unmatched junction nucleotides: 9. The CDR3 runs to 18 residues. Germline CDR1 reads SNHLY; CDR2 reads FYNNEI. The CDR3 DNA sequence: TGTGCCAGCAGTGGGGACAGGGGTCCCTTGGGAACTAATGAAAAACTGTTTTTT. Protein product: CASSGDRGPLGTNEKLFF.

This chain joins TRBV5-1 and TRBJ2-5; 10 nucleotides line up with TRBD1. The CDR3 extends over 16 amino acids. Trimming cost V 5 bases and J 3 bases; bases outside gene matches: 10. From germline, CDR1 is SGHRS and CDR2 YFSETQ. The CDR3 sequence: CASRRDRGRLEETQYF. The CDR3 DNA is TGCGCCAGCAGACGAGACAGGGGGCGGTTGGAAGAGACCCAGTACTTC.

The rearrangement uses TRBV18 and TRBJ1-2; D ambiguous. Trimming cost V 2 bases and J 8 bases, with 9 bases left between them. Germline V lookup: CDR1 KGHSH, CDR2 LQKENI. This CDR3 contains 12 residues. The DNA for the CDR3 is TGTGCCAGCTCACCATTGCCGGGAGGCTACACCTTC. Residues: CASSPLPGGYTF.

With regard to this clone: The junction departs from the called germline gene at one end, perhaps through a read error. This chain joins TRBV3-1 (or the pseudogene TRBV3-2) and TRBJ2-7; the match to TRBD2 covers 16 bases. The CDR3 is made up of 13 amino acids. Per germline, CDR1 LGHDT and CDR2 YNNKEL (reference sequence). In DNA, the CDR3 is TGTGCCAGCAGCCCGGGACTAGCGGGAGGGCCGCACTTC. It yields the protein CASSPGLAGGPHF.

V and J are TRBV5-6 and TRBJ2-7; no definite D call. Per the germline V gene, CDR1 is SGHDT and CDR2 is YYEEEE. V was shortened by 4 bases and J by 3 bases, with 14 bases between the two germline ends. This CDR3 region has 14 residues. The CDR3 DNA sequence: TGTGCCAGCAGCCCCAGACAAGCTTTCTACGAGCAGTACGTC. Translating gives CASSPRQAFYEQYV.

The CDR3 DNA follows: TGTGCCAGCAGCCAGGTGACAGTGCACTCTGGAAACACCATATATTTT. Its protein product is CASSQVTVHSGNTIYF. The chain combines TRBV3-1 (or the pseudogene TRBV3-2) with TRBJ1-3; D is perhaps TRBD1 (5 bases). This CDR3 contains 16 residues. V was pared by 3 bases and J by 0 bases, with 12 bases between. Germline V CDR1 and CDR2: LGHDT, YNNKEL (reference sequence).

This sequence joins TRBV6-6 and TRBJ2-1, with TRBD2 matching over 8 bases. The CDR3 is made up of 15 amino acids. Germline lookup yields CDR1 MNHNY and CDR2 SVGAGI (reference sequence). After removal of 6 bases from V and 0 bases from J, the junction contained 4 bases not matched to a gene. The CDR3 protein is CASRRLASSYNEQFF. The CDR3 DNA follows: TGTGCCAGCAGACGACTAGCGAGCTCCTACAATGAGCAGTTCTTC.

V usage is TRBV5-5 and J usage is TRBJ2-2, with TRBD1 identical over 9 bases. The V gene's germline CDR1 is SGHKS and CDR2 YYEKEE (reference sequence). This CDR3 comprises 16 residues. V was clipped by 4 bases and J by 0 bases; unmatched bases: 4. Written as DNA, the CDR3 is TGTGCCAGCAGCCAGGGACAGGGAGCGAACACCGGGGAGCTGTTTTTT. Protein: CASSQGQGANTGELFF.

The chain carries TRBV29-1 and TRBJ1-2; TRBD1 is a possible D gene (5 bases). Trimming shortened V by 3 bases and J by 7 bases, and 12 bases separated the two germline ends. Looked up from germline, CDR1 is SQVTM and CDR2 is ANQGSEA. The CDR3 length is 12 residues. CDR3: CSVEPGRGGYTF. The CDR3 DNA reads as TGCAGCGTTGAGCCAGGGCGGGGTGGCTACACCTTC. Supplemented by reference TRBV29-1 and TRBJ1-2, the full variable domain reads SAVISQKPSRDICQRGTSLTIQCQVDSQVTMMFWYRQQPGQSLTLIATANQGSEATYESGFVIDKFPISRPNLTFSTLTVSNMSPEDSSIYLCSVEPGRGGYTFGSGTRLTVV.

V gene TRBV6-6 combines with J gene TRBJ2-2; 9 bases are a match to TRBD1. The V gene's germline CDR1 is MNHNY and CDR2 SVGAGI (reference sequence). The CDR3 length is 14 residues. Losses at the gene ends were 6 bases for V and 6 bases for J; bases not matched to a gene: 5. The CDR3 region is CASRPGQGSGELFF. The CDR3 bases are TGTGCCAGCAGACCGGGACAGGGCTCCGGGGAGCTGTTTTTT.

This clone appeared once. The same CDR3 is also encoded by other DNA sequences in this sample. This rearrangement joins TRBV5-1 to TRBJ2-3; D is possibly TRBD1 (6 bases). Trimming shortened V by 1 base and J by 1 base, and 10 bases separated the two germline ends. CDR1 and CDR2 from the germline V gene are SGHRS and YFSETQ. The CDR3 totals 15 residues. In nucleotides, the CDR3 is TGCGCCAGCAGCTTGAGGGGGTTAGGCACAGATACGCAGTATTTT. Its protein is CASSLRGLGTDTQYF. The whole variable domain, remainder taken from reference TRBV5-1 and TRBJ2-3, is KAGVTQTPRYLIKTRGQQVTLSCSPISGHRSVSWYQQTPGQGLQFLFEYFSETQRNKGNFPGRFSGRQFSNSRSEMNVSTLELGDSALYLCASSLRGLGTDTQYFGPGTRLTVL.

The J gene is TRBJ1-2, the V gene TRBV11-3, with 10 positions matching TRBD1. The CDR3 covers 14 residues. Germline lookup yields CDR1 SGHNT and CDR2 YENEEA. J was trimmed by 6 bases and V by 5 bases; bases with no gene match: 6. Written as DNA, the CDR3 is TGTGCCAGCAGCCAAGACAGGGGGCAAGATGGCTACACCTTC. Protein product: CASSQDRGQDGYTF.

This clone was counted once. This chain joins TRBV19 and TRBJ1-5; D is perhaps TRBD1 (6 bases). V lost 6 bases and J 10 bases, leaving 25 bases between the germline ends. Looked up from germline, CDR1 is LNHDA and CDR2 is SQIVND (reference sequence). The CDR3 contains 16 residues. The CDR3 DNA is TGTGCCAGTAGACCCGGGGGGCAGCCGCCCGATTTCCCCCAGCATTTT. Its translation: CASRPGGQPPDFPQHF.

The CDR3 protein is CASSPRGPQETQYF. In nucleotides, the CDR3 is TGTGCCAGCAGTCCCAGGGGACCCCAAGAGACCCAGTACTTC. The chain combines TRBV27 with TRBJ2-5; D is possibly TRBD1 (6 bases). V was trimmed by 5 bases and J by 1 base, leaving 11 bases between them. The germline CDR1 and CDR2 sequences are MNHEY and SMNVEV (reference sequence). The CDR3 loop spans 14 amino acids.

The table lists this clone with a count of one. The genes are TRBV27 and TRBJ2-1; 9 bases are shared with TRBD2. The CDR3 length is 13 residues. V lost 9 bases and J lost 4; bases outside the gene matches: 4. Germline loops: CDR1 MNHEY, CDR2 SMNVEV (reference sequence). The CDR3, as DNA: TGTGCCAGTGGGACTAGCACGTACAATGAGCAGTTCTTC. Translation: CASGTSTYNEQFF.